These 29 T cell receptor beta chains came from one sample sequenced in a study of OX40 agonist ivuxolimab in advanced cancers. Clones were sequenced by immunoSEQ multiplex PCR, and TCRdb holds only the in-frame ones, with some missing. The sample lists roughly 69,000 clones, roughly 90% occurring once. The source was CD4+ or CD8+ T cells sorted from blood, collected in a trial of the OX40 agonist ivuxolimab. The source of these receptors is an adult with an advanced solid tumor such as melanoma, head and neck, liver or kidney cancer.

V is TRBV7-9 and J is TRBJ1-4, with 7 bases aligning to TRBD1. V shed 7 bases, J shed 6 bases, and the junction held 8 bases outside the gene matches. The V gene's germline CDR1 is SEHNR and CDR2 FQNEAQ (reference sequence). The CDR3 is 14 amino acids. The CDR3 region is CASTRGQIDEKLFF. Written as DNA, the CDR3 is TGTGCCAGCACCAGGGGACAGATAGATGAAAAACTGTTTTTT.

The chain recombines TRBV5-1 with TRBJ2-5, with 7 positions matching TRBD1. TRBJ2-7 explains the end of the DNA better; the J call may be wrong. Germline CDR1 reads SGHRS; CDR2 reads YFSETQ. The CDR3 totals 15 residues. CDR3 DNA sequence: TGCGCCAGCAGCCTGGGACAGATCCCATCCGCCGAGCAGTACTTC. It yields the protein CASSLGQIPSAEQYF.

The chain is built from TRBV25-1 and TRBJ2-1, with D perhaps TRBD2 (5 bases). Germline V CDR1 and CDR2: MGHDK, SYGVNS. V was shortened by 0 bases and J by 10 bases, with 25 bases between the two germline ends. CDR3 length: 18 residues. CDR3 sequence reads: CASSEYTPQSSSQLEQFF. CDR3 in DNA: TGTGCCAGCAGTGAATATACCCCTCAGTCGTCTAGCCAACTAGAGCAGTTCTTC.

This clone was recorded a few times. The rearrangement links TRBV9 to TRBJ1-6; the D gene is possibly TRBD1 (6 bases). V was clipped by 0 bases and J by 8 bases, with 12 bases between them. Germline CDR1 reads SGDLS; CDR2 reads YYNGEE. This CDR3 is 15 amino acids long. In DNA, the CDR3 is TGTGCCAGCAGCGTAGGGGGAGCAGGGGATTCACCCCTCCACTTT. Translation gives CASSVGGAGDSPLHF.

The chain carries TRBV6-4 and TRBJ1-1; no reliable D call. V was pared by 3 bases and J by 1 base, with 6 bases between. The CDR3 is 13 amino acids. CDR1 MRHNA and CDR2 SNTAGT come from the germline V gene. CDR3 residues: CASSDGRNTEAFF. As DNA, the CDR3 is TGTGCCAGCAGTGATGGCAGGAACACTGAAGCTTTCTTT.

With regard to this clone: Other DNA sequences in this sample translate to the same CDR3. The chain employs TRBV5-1 and TRBJ1-1; possibly TRBD1 for D (5 bases). Germline CDR1 SGHRS, CDR2 YFSETQ. V lost 2 bases and J 1 base, leaving 9 bases between the germline ends. There are 14 residues in the CDR3. CDR3 in amino acids: CASSLGTGNTEAFF. Written as DNA, the CDR3 is TGCGCCAGCAGCTTAGGTACAGGGAACACTGAAGCTTTCTTT. Full variable domain (rest looked up from reference TRBV5-1 and TRBJ1-1): KAGVTQTPRYLIKTRGQQVTLSCSPISGHRSVSWYQQTPGQGLQFLFEYFSETQRNKGNFPGRFSGRQFSNSRSEMNVSTLELGDSALYLCASSLGTGNTEAFFGQGTRLTVV.

The chain has TRBV7-6 and TRBJ2-1; tentative D call: TRBD1 (5 bases). Germline CDR1 is SGHVS and CDR2 is FNYEAQ. Trimming cost V 2 bases and J 0 bases, with 8 bases left between them. This CDR3 has 15 residues. CDR3 DNA sequence: TGTGCCAGCAGCTTACGGCAGGGCTCCTACAATGAGCAGTTCTTC. It is translated as CASSLRQGSYNEQFF.

The rearrangement joins TRBV2 to TRBJ1-4; no clear D. CDR3 size: 13 residues. Trimming shortened V by 7 bases and J by 5 bases, and 11 bases separated the two germline ends. Germline V gene data show CDR1 as SNHLY and CDR2 as FYNNEI. DNA of the CDR3: TGTGCCAGCAACCGCGAGGGAAATGAAAAACTGTTTTTT. Its protein product is CASNREGNEKLFF.

The CDR3 region has the DNA TGCGCCAGCAGCCCCGAGGCAGGGGTTGTGGATACGCAGTATTTT. It is translated as CASSPEAGVVDTQYF. The chain employs TRBV4-1 and TRBJ2-3; weak D call: TRBD1 (6 bases). This CDR3 contains 15 residues. CDR1 is MGHRA and CDR2 is YSYEKL in the germline V gene. The germline V and J ends were trimmed by 4 bases and 6 bases, with 17 bases remaining between them.

This chain joins TRBV5-1 and TRBJ1-6, with TRBD1 as a possible D gene (5 bases). V lost 5 bases to trimming and J lost 7 bases, with 13 bases between them. Looked up from germline, CDR1 is SGHRS and CDR2 is YFSETQ. CDR3 length: 14 amino acids. CDR3 loop: CASSQRQPNSPLHF. CDR3 in DNA: TGCGCCAGCAGTCAGAGACAGCCGAATTCACCCCTCCACTTT.

This sequence joins TRBV5-1 and TRBJ1-1; a weak D match, TRBD1 (5 bases). The V end was cut by 2 bases, the J end by 4 bases, with 15 bases between. CDR1 is SGHRS and CDR2 is YFSETQ in the germline V gene. This CDR3 is built from 15 residues. The CDR3 DNA follows: TGCGCCAGCAGCTTACAGGACTACCGGAGCACTGAAGCTTTCTTT. Translated: CASSLQDYRSTEAFF.

The chain links TRBV19 to TRBJ2-1, with 8 bases matching TRBD2. V was clipped by 10 bases and J by 1 base; unmatched bases: 9. The CDR3 extends over 15 amino acids. CDR1 and CDR2 (germline): LNHDA, SQIVND (reference sequence). The CDR3 spells CATSKGGGSYNEQFF. Here the CDR3 DNA reads TGTGCCACCTCTAAGGGCGGGGGGTCCTACAATGAGCAGTTCTTC.

The CDR3 loop is CASSLAGGGFTEAFF. The CDR3 DNA follows: TGTGCCAGCAGCTTGGCCGGGGGGGGATTCACTGAAGCTTTCTTT. This chain uses TRBV5-4 with TRBJ1-1; perhaps TRBD1 as D (5 bases). V lost 0 bases, J lost 4 bases, and 13 bases lay in between. The CDR3 contains 15 residues. Germline loops: CDR1 SGHNT, CDR2 YYREEE (reference sequence).

This clone appeared once. The chain combines TRBV5-4 with TRBJ2-5; 8 bases align to TRBD1. CDR3 size: 13 residues. V lost 5 bases to trimming and J lost 2 bases; unmatched junction nucleotides: 2. Germline V gene lookup returns CDR1 SGHNT and CDR2 YYREEE (reference sequence). The CDR3 spells CASRGQGQETQYF. DNA for the CDR3: TGTGCCAGCAGAGGACAGGGACAAGAGACCCAGTACTTC.

The chain recombines TRBV7-2 with TRBJ1-3; D gene ambiguous. CDR3 length equals 15 residues. Germline V CDR1 and CDR2: SGHTA, FQGNSA. The germline V and J ends were trimmed by 0 bases and 4 bases, with 10 bases remaining between them. The CDR3 reads CASSLAKKFGNTIYF. The CDR3 nucleotides read TGTGCCAGCAGCTTAGCGAAGAAGTTCGGAAACACCATATATTTT. The variable domain in full, with the rest retrieved from reference TRBV7-2 and TRBJ1-3, is GAGVSQSPSNKVTEKGKDVELRCDPISGHTALYWYRQSLGQGLEFLIYFQGNSAPDKSGLPSDRFSAERTGGSVSTLTIQRTQQEDSAVYLCASSLAKKFGNTIYFGEGSWLTVV.

The chain is built from TRBV6-1 and TRBJ2-7; TRBD1 is a possible D gene (6 bases). V lost 4 bases, J lost 6 bases, and 13 bases lay in between. CDR3 length: 13 residues. CDR1 is MNHNS and CDR2 is SASEGT in the germline V gene. The DNA of the CDR3 is TGTGCCAGCAGTGCTCTACAGGGACGCGAGCAGTACTTC. Residues: CASSALQGREQYF.

V is TRBV5-1 and J is TRBJ1-1; no clear D gene. The germline V and J ends were trimmed by 0 bases and 1 base, with 10 bases remaining between them. Germline V gene lookup returns CDR1 SGHRS and CDR2 YFSETQ. The length of the CDR3 is 15 residues. CDR3 sequence: CASSLVTGKNTEAFF. The CDR3 region has the DNA TGCGCCAGCAGCTTGGTAACCGGGAAGAACACTGAAGCTTTCTTT.

The chain joins TRBV5-6 to TRBJ2-3; D is unresolved. Germline values: CDR1 SGHDT, CDR2 YYEEEE. The CDR3 is made up of 11 amino acids. Trimming shortened V by 0 bases and J by 4 bases, and 0 bases separated the two germline ends. The CDR3 DNA sequence: TGTGCCAGCAGCTTGGCAGATACGCAGTATTTT. Encoded protein: CASSLADTQYF.

In this sample, this clone turned up once. In nucleotides, the CDR3 is TGTGCCAGCAGCTTGGTTAGCGGGGGGGCCTACGAGCAGTACTTC. It codes for CASSLVSGGAYEQYF. J is TRBJ2-7 and V is TRBV5-6; 11 positions agree with TRBD2. CDR1 and CDR2 (germline): SGHDT, YYEEEE. The CDR3 spans 15 residues. Germline trimming cut 0 bases from V and 2 bases from J; bases unmatched to any gene: 1. Complete variable domain (other parts from reference TRBV5-6 and TRBJ2-7): DAGVTQSPTHLIKTRGQQVTLRCSPKSGHDTVSWYQQALGQGPQFIFQYYEEEERQRGNFPDRFSGHQFPNYSSELNVNALLLGDSALYLCASSLVSGGAYEQYFGPGTRLTVT.

This clone was seen once. The chain carries TRBV5-4 and TRBJ1-1, with a weak D call TRBD1 (5 bases). Trimming pared 3 bases from V and 1 base from J, leaving 10 bases between. Germline V gives CDR1 SGHNT, CDR2 YYREEE (reference sequence). This CDR3 region has 14 residues. The CDR3 nucleotides read TGTGCCAGCAGCTCCAGGGTTCCGAACACTGAAGCTTTCTTT. It yields the protein CASSSRVPNTEAFF.

The chain combines TRBV30 with TRBJ2-1; D is undetermined. Trimming stripped 2 bases from V and 4 bases from J, with 6 bases between. Per the germline V gene, CDR1 is GTSNPN and CDR2 is SVGIG (reference sequence). The CDR3 has 12 amino acids. CDR3 DNA sequence: TGTGCCTGGAGTCGCCTTTACAATGAGCAGTTCTTC. Amino acids: CAWSRLYNEQFF.

V is TRBV20-1 and J is TRBJ2-7; D unresolved. V dropped 3 bases and J dropped 5 bases, with 8 bases sitting between them. The germline gives CDR1 DFQATT, CDR2 SNEGSKA (reference sequence). The CDR3 sequence is 11 residues long. CDR3 sequence (DNA): TGCAGTGCTAGTTACCTTAACGAGCAGTACTTC. This translates into CSASYLNEQYF.

This chain joins TRBV6-1 and TRBJ2-2; D uncertain. The germline V gene encodes CDR1 MNHNS and CDR2 SASEGT. The CDR3 spans 15 residues. V shed 7 bases and J shed 0 bases, with 12 bases lying between them. The CDR3 nucleotides read TGTGCCAGCATAATTGGCAGTGCGAACACCGGGGAGCTGTTTTTT. It codes for CASIIGSANTGELFF.

J is TRBJ2-3 and V is TRBV19; the D is unclear. CDR1 is LNHDA and CDR2 is SQIVND in the germline V gene (reference sequence). V gave up 2 bases and J gave up 0 bases, with 9 bases separating them. The CDR3 sequence is 15 residues long. CDR3 sequence (DNA): TGTGCCAGTAGTATAATAGCAAGCAGCACAGATACGCAGTATTTT. Translated: CASSIIASSTDTQYF.

This clone has only a few counts. The chain recombines TRBV2 with TRBJ1-2, with TRBD1 identical over 8 bases. After removal of 6 bases from V and 4 bases from J, the junction contained 1 base not matched to a gene. This CDR3 has 12 amino acids. Germline V lookup: CDR1 SNHLY, CDR2 FYNNEI. CDR3 amino acids: CASRQGGYGYTF. The CDR3 bases are TGTGCCAGCAGACAGGGGGGCTATGGCTACACCTTC.

The J gene is TRBJ2-3, the V gene TRBV10-3, with D possibly TRBD2 on 6 matching bases. The V end lost 6 bases, the J end lost 6 bases, and 13 bases lay between the germline ends. The CDR3 totals 13 residues. Looked up from germline, CDR1 is ENHRY and CDR2 is SYGVKD. DNA of the CDR3: TGTGCCATCAGCGCTCGGGACTCTGATACGCAGTATTTT. As protein: CAISARDSDTQYF.

The rearrangement links TRBV7-2 to TRBJ2-5; 8 bases are a match to TRBD1. The CDR3 extends over 14 amino acids. Per the germline V gene, CDR1 is SGHTA and CDR2 is FQGNSA. The V gene end was trimmed by 5 bases and the J gene end by 2 bases; junction bases not matched to a gene: 4. Here the CDR3 reads CASSRDRRQETQYF. The DNA for the CDR3 is TGTGCCAGCAGCCGGGACAGGCGTCAAGAGACCCAGTACTTC.

This chain connects TRBV5-4 to TRBJ1-1; D ambiguous. Germline V gene sequence: CDR1 SGHNT, CDR2 YYREEE (reference sequence). V shed 0 bases and J shed 0 bases, with 6 bases lying between them. This CDR3 comprises 14 residues. Here the CDR3 DNA reads TGTGCCAGCAGCTTGGACCTCCTGAACACTGAAGCTTTCTTT. Protein product: CASSLDLLNTEAFF.

The V and J genes are TRBV28 and TRBJ1-2, with 8 nucleotides matching TRBD1. V was pared by 9 bases and J by 6 bases, with 9 bases of the junction left unmatched. This CDR3 has 13 amino acids. Germline-derived CDR1 and CDR2 are MDHEN and SYDVKM. For the CDR3, the DNA is TGTGCCAGTAGTCCGGACAGGGCTAATGGCTACACCTTC. Encoded protein: CASSPDRANGYTF.